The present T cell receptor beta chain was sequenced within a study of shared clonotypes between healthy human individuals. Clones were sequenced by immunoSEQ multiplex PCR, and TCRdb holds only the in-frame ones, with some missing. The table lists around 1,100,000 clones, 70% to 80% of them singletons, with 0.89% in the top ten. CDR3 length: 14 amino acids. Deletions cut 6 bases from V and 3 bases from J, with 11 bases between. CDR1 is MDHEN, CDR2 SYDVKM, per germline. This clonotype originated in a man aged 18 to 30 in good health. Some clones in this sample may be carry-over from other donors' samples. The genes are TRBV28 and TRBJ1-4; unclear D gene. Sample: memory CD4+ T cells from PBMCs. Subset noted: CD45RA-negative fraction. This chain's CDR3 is CASRLSVSNEKLFF. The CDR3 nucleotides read TGTGCCAGCAGGTTGTCGGTTTCTAATGAAAAACTGTTTTTT.